These T cell receptor beta chains were read from a single sample in a study of molecular identifiers for immune sequencing clone quantification. TCRdb redid the calling of the PCR reads with MiXCR, one entry per CDR3 protein. The table lists some 11,000 distinct CDR3 sequences, roughly 15% of them singletons. Sequencing used naive CD8+ T cells from blood, with Jurkat cell RNA spiked in. These TCRs come from a human donor in good health. Some libraries in this study had Jurkat cell RNA spiked in. The CDR3 runs from the conserved cysteine through the conserved F or W. Each record gives: V gene, J gene, clone size, D gene, CDR3 DNA, CDR3 protein. The D gene is left open where the match is weak. A row's size may be missing; if present it is once, few, many or a size class.

TRBV5-6	TRBJ2-7	many	-	TGTGCCAGCAGCCAGGCGGGACGCCCCTGGTACGAGCAGTACTTC	CASSQAGRPWYEQYF
TRBV7-2	TRBJ2-1	many	TRBD2	TGTGCCAGCAGCTCCCGGAATGTAGCGGGAGTTATAGTTGAGCAGTTCTTC	CASSSRNVAGVIVEQFF
TRBV20-1	TRBJ2-7	many	-	TGCAGTGCTAGACATGAGTACGAGCAGTACTTC	CSARHEYEQYF
TRBV21-1	TRBJ2-1	medium-sized	-	TGTGCCAGCAGCAAAGACGAGACTAGCGGGAACAATGAGCAGTTCTTC	CASSKDETSGNNEQFF
TRBV4-1	TRBJ2-7	medium-sized	-	TGCGCCAGCAGCCTCGAAGGTTACGATGCGCAGTACTTC	CASSLEGYDAQYF
TRBV4-3	TRBJ2-1	medium-sized	-	TGCGCCAGCAGCCAAGATCAAGGGGAAGTTGGGGAGTTCTTC	CASSQDQGEVGEFF
TRBV20-1	TRBJ1-6	many	TRBD1	TGCAGTGCTAGAGTTGGGGACAGGGAAAAGGGGACCAATTCACCCCTCCACTTT	CSARVGDREKGTNSPLHF
TRBV7-9	TRBJ2-2	medium-sized	-	TGTGCCAGCAGCTTCACCGAAAACACCGGGGAGCTGTTTTTT	CASSFTENTGELFF
TRBV7-9	TRBJ2-7	medium-sized	TRBD1	TGTGCCAGCAGCTCTGTGGGACAGGGGGCGATCTACGAGCAGTACTTC	CASSSVGQGAIYEQYF
TRBV27	TRBJ1-2	few	-	TGTGCCAGCAGTCCCTCGGACGGAGAACTAAACTATGGCTACACCTTC	CASSPSDGELNYGYTF
TRBV5-6	TRBJ1-1	-	-	TGTGCCAGCAGCTTGGTCCCAGAAATGAACACTGAAGCTTTCTTT	CASSLVPEMNTEAFF
TRBV9	TRBJ2-7	medium-sized	TRBD2	TGTGCCAGCAGCGTAGGGGTGGGACTAGCGTCCCACGAGCAGTACTTC	CASSVGVGLASHEQYF
TRBV10-2	TRBJ2-3	medium-sized	TRBD1	TGCGCCAGCACCCGGACAGGGGTCACAGATACGCAGTATTTT	CASTRTGVTDTQYF
TRBV7-9	TRBJ2-7	once	-	TGTGCCAGCAGCCAATCGGAGATCTCCCCCTACTACGAGCGGTACTTC	CASSQSEISPYYERYF
TRBV2	TRBJ2-1	medium-sized	-	TGTGCCAGCAGTGAAAACACCCGGAGCTCCTACAATGAGCAGTTCTTC	CASSENTRSSYNEQFF
TRBV7-8	TRBJ2-5	-	-	TGTGCCAGCAGCTTCGAATCGCGCTGGGAGACCCAGTACTTC	CASSFESRWETQYF
TRBV19	TRBJ2-7	many	-	TGTGCCAGTAGTATTGACTACCGATACGAGCAGTACTTC	CASSIDYRYEQYF
TRBV5-8	TRBJ2-7	-	TRBD1	TGTGCCAGCAGCTTGGGGACAGGCCGCGAGCAGTACTTC	CASSLGTGREQYF
TRBV6-6	TRBJ1-5	medium-sized	TRBD1	TGTGCCAGCAACCCTTCGGGACAGATCAATCAGCCCCAGCATTTT	CASNPSGQINQPQHF
TRBV28	TRBJ2-2	-	TRBD1	TGTGCCAGCAGCCGAAACCTTCCCCGGGACAGGGGTGAATACACCGGGGAGCCGTTTTTT	CASSRNLPRDRGEYTGEPFF
TRBV6-1	TRBJ2-1	-	-	TGTGCCAGCACCGATAGATGGAGCAGCAACAATGAGCAGTTCTTC	CASTDRWSSNNEQFF
TRBV4-1	TRBJ2-2	few	-	TGCGCCAGCAGCCAACCCCCGGGACGGGACACCGGGGAGCTGTTTTTT	CASSQPPGRDTGELFF
TRBV20-1	TRBJ2-5	medium-sized	-	TGCAGTGCTGATGCAGGCTCGGAATCCCAAGAGACCCAGTACTTC	CSADAGSESQETQYF
TRBV6-5	TRBJ2-1	medium-sized	-	TGTGCCAGCAGTTACGGAAGGGACGGCTACAATGAGCAGTTCTTC	CASSYGRDGYNEQFF
TRBV6-2/TRBV6-3	TRBJ1-1	-	-	TGTGCCAGCAGTTACGAGGACAGCATCAACACTGAGGCTTTCTTT	CASSYEDSINTEAFF
TRBV7-9	TRBJ2-1	few	-	TGTGCCAGCAGCTTACTAGCGCATAACAATGAGCAGTTCTTC	CASSLLAHNNEQFF
TRBV5-4	TRBJ2-3	medium-sized	-	TGTGCCAGCAGCTGGCCGTCGGGGGAGGGGGCAGATACGCAGTATTTT	CASSWPSGEGADTQYF
TRBV19	TRBJ2-1	medium-sized	-	TGTGCCAGTAGTATAGCCCTTCCGTATGAGCAGTTCTTC	CASSIALPYEQFF
TRBV25-1	TRBJ2-2	many	-	TGTGCCAGCAGTGAATTCGGAACGCACACCGGGGAGCTGTTTTTT	CASSEFGTHTGELFF
TRBV24-1	TRBJ2-3	medium-sized	-	TGTGCCACCAGTGATTTGACAACAGATACGCAGTATTTT	CATSDLTTDTQYF
TRBV27	TRBJ2-1	-	-	TGTGCCAGCCGTTTAACCTTAGCCCACCGTTTTGCTGCGTATGAGCAGTTCTTC	CASRLTLAHRFAAYEQFF
TRBV7-9	TRBJ2-5	many	-	TGTGCCAGCAGCTTACTTACGGTTCTAGAAGAGACCCAGTACTTC	CASSLLTVLEETQYF
TRBV4-1	TRBJ2-7	medium-sized	-	TGCGCCAGCAGCCCACAGCTCCGGGGCTACCTGTCCGAGCAGTACTTC	CASSPQLRGYLSEQYF
TRBV25-1	TRBJ2-7	many	TRBD2	TGTGCCAGCAGTGGGGCTAGCGGGAGGGCCTCCGAGCAGTACTTC	CASSGASGRASEQYF
TRBV7-2	TRBJ2-5	medium-sized	-	TGTGCCAGCAGCTCCGGACACGATGATCGGGAGACCCAGTACTTC	CASSSGHDDRETQYF
TRBV7-3	TRBJ2-3	-	TRBD2	TGTGCCAGCAGCTTGGGACTAGCGGGAGGGAGCACAGATACGCAGTATTTT	CASSLGLAGGSTDTQYF
TRBV6-1	TRBJ1-2	-	-	TGTGCCAGCAGTGAAGTCGGGACCTACACCTTC	CASSEVGTYTF
TRBV7-9	TRBJ2-7	-	TRBD2	TGTGCCAGCAGCGCTAGCGGGATCGGATACGAGCAGTACTTC	CASSASGIGYEQYF
TRBV7-6	TRBJ2-3	many	TRBD2	TGTGCCAGCAGCCCCGCGGTGGGAGGGCTCCCAGATACGCAGTATTTT	CASSPAVGGLPDTQYF
TRBV5-6	TRBJ2-3	medium-sized	TRBD2	TGTGCCAGCAGCTGGATGACTAGCGGTACTACAGATACGCAGTATTTT	CASSWMTSGTTDTQYF
TRBV5-3	TRBJ2-3	-	-	TGTGCCAGCAGCTCCGGGGGTACGCGGTATTTT	CASSSGGTRYF
TRBV3-1	TRBJ2-1	-	-	TGTGCCAGCAGCCAAGAGGGGCGGGATCCTTACAATGAGCAGTTCTTC	CASSQEGRDPYNEQFF
TRBV27	TRBJ2-1	many	-	TGTGCCAGCAGATTTGCGAACAATGAGCAGTTCTTC	CASRFANNEQFF
TRBV5-6	TRBJ2-7	-	-	TGTGCCAGCAGCTTCGGACAGAATTGGGAGCAGTACTTC	CASSFGQNWEQYF
TRBV7-9	TRBJ2-4	medium-sized	-	TGTGCCAGCGCTGCGGTTTTCGGAAACATTCAGTACTTC	CASAAVFGNIQYF
TRBV4-3	TRBJ2-3	medium-sized	TRBD2	TGCGCCAGCAGCCAAGACCTGGCGGGAGGGCCAGATACGCAGTATTTT	CASSQDLAGGPDTQYF
TRBV28	TRBJ1-1	many	-	TGTGCCAGCAGGGCCTTAGCAGACATCAACACTGAAGCTTTCTTT	CASRALADINTEAFF
TRBV11-2	TRBJ2-7	many	-	TGTGCCAGCAGCTTAGCCCGCGGTTGGGGCCAGTACTTC	CASSLARGWGQYF
TRBV4-1	TRBJ2-7	medium-sized	-	TGCGCCAGCAGCCAAGGAACGGGGACCTACGAGCAGTACTTC	CASSQGTGTYEQYF
TRBV12-3/TRBV12-4	TRBJ2-7	-	TRBD2	TGTGCCAGCAGTTTGGAGGGACTACCTTCCTACGAGCAGTACTTC	CASSLEGLPSYEQYF
TRBV28	TRBJ2-7	medium-sized	-	TGTGCCAGCAGTCCCGTTGGGGGGAAGGGGTCCTACGAGCAGTACTTC	CASSPVGGKGSYEQYF
TRBV19	TRBJ2-5	medium-sized	-	TGTGCCAGTAGTATCCAGGGGCAGCCAAGCCAGTACTTC	CASSIQGQPSQYF
TRBV20-1	TRBJ2-1	medium-sized	TRBD2	TGCAGTGCTAGAGAGGCCGCTAGCGGGCAGTACTACAATGAGCAGTTCTTC	CSAREAASGQYYNEQFF
TRBV12-3/TRBV12-4	TRBJ2-5	-	-	TGTGCCAGCAGTTTGACCCCGGGAATAGGGACCCAGTACTTC	CASSLTPGIGTQYF